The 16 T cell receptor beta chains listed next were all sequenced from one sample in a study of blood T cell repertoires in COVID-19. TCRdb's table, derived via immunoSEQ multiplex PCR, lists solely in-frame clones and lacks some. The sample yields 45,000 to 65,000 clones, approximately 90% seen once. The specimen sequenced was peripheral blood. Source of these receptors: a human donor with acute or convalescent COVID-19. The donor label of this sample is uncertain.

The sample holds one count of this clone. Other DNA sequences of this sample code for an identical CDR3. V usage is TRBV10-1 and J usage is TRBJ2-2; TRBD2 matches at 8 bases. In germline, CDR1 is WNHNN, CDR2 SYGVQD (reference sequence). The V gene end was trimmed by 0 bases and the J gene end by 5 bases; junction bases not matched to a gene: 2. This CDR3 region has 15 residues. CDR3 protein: CASSESSGGTGELFF. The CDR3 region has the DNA TGCGCCAGCAGTGAGTCGAGCGGGGGTACCGGGGAGCTGTTTTTT.

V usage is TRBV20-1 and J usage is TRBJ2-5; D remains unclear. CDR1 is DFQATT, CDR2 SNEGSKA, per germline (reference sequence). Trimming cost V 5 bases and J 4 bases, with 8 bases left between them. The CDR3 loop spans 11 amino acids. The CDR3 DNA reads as TGCAGTGCTCCCCTCGGAGAGACCCAGTACTTC. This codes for CSAPLGETQYF.

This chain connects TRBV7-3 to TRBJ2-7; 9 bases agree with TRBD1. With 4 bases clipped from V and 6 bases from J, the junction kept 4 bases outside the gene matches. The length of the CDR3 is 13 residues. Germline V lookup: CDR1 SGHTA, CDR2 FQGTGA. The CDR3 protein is CASSWDRVGEQYF. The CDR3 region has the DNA TGTGCCAGCAGCTGGGACAGGGTGGGCGAGCAGTACTTC.

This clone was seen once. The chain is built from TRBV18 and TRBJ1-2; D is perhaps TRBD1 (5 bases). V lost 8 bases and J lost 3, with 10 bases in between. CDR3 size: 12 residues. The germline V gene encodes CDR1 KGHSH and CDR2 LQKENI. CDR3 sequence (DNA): TGTGCCAGCCGTGACAGTTACTATGGCTACACCTTC. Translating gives CASRDSYYGYTF.

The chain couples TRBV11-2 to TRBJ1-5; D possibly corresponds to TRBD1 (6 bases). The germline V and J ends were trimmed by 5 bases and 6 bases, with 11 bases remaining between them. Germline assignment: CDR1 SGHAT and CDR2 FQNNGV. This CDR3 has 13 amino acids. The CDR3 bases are TGTGCCAGCAGCGCAACAGGGATTCAGCCCCAGCATTTT. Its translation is CASSATGIQPQHF.

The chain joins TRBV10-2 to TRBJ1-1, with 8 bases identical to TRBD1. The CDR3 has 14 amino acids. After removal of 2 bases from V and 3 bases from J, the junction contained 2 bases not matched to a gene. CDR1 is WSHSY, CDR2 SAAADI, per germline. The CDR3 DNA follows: TGCGCCAGCAGTGAGCAGGGGGCTGACACTGAAGCTTTCTTT. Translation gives CASSEQGADTEAFF.

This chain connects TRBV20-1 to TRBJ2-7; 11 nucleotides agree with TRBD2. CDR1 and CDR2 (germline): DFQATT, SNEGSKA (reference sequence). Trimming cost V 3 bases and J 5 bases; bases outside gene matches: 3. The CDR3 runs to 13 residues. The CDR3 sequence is CSASTSGSNEQYF. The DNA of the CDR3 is TGCAGTGCTAGTACTAGCGGGAGTAACGAGCAGTACTTC.

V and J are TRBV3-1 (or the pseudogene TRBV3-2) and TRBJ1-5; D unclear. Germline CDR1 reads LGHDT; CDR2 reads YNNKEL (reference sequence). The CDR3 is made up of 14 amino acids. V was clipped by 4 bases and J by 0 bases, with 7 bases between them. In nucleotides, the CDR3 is TGTGCCAGCAGCCTAGATTATAGCAATCAGCCCCAGCATTTT. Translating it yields CASSLDYSNQPQHF.

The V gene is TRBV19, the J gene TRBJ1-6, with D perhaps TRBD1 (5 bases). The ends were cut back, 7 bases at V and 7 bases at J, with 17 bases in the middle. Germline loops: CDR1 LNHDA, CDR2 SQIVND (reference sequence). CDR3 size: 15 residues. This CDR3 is CASTQRRGWNSPLHF. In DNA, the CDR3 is TGTGCCAGTACCCAGCGGAGGGGCTGGAATTCACCCCTCCACTTT.

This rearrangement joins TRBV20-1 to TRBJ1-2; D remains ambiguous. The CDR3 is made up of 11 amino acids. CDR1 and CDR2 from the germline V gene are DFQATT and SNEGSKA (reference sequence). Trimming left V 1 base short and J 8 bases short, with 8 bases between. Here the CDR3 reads CSARGGGGYTF. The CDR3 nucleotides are TGCAGTGCTAGAGGTGGCGGAGGCTACACCTTC.

In DNA form, the CDR3 reads TGTGCCAGCAGCCAAGGTAGTTCACCCCTCCACTTT. Its protein product is CASSQGSSPLHF. The rearrangement uses TRBV14 and TRBJ1-6; D is uncertain. Germline CDR1 is SGHDN and CDR2 is FVKESK. The V gene lost 1 base and the J gene lost 9 bases, with 4 bases spanning the gap. The CDR3 has 12 amino acids.

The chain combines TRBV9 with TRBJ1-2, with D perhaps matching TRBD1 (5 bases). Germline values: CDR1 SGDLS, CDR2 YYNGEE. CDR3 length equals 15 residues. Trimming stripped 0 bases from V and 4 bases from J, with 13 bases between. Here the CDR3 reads CASSVGGQGLYGYTF. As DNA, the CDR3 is TGTGCCAGCAGCGTAGGAGGTCAGGGCCTCTATGGCTACACCTTC.

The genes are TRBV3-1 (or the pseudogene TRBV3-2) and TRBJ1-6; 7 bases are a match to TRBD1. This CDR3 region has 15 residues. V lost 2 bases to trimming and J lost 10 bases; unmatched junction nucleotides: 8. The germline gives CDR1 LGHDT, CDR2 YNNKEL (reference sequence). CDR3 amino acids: CASSQRQGGRSPLHF. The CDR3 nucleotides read TGTGCCAGCAGCCAACGACAGGGCGGTAGATCACCCCTCCACTTT.

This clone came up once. CDR3: CASSREENTEAFF. CDR3 bases: TGTGCCAGCTCACGGGAGGAGAACACTGAAGCTTTCTTT. The V and J genes are TRBV18 and TRBJ1-1; D gene uncertain. The length of the CDR3 is 13 residues. Germline CDR1 is KGHSH and CDR2 is LQKENI. Trimming pared 4 bases from V and 1 base from J, leaving 7 bases between.

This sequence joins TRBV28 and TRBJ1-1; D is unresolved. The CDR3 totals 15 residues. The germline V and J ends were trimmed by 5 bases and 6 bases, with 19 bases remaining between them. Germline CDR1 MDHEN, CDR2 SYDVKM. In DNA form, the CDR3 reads TGTGCCAGCAGTCCGTCAACCCGACGGGGATCTGAAGCTTTCTTT. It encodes CASSPSTRRGSEAFF. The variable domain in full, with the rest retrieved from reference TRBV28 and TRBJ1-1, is DVKVTQSSRYLVKRTGEKVFLECVQDMDHENMFWYRQDPGLGLRLIYFSYDVKMKEKGDIPEGYSVSREKKERFSLILESASTNQTSMYLCASSPSTRRGSEAFFGQGTRLTVV.

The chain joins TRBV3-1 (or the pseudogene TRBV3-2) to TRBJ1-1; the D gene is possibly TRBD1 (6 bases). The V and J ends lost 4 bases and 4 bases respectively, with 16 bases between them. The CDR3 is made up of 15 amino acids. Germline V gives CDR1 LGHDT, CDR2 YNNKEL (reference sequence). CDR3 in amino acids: CASSRGQVGTTEAFF. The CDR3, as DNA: TGTGCCAGCAGCCGGGGACAAGTGGGGACCACTGAAGCTTTCTTT.